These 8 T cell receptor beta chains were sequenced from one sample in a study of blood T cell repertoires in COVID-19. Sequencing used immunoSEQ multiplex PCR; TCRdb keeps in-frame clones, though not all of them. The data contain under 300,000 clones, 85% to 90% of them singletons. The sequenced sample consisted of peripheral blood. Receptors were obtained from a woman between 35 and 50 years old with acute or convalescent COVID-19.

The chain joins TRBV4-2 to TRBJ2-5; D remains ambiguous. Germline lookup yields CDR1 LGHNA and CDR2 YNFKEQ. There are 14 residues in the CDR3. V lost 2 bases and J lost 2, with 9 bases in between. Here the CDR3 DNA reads TGTGCCAGCAGCCAACGATTCGGTCAAGAGACCCAGTACTTC. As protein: CASSQRFGQETQYF.

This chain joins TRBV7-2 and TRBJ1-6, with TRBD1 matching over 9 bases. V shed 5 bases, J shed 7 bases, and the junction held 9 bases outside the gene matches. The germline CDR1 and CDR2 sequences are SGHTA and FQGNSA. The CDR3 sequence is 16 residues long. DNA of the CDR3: TGTGCCAGCAGCCCAGGAGACAGGGGGTTGAATTCACCCCTCCACTTT. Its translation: CASSPGDRGLNSPLHF.

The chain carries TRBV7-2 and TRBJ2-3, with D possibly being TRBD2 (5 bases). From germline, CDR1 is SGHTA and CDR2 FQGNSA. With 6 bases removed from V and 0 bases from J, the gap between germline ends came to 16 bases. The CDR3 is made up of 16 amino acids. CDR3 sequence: CASRPTRGASTDTQYF. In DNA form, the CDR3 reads TGTGCCAGCAGACCTACTAGAGGAGCGAGCACAGATACGCAGTATTTT.

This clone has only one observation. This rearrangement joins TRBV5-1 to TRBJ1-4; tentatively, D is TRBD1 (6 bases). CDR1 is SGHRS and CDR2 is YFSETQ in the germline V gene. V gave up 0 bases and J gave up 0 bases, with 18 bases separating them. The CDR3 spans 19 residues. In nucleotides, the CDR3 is TGCGCCAGCAGCTTGGCCGGTCGACAGGCGAAAGCAACTAATGAAAAACTGTTTTTT. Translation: CASSLAGRQAKATNEKLFF.

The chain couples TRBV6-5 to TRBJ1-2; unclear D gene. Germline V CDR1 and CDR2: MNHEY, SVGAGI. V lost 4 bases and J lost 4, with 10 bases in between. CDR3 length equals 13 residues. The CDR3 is CASSSPPGYGYTF. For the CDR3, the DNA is TGTGCCAGCAGTTCCCCACCGGGCTATGGCTACACCTTC.

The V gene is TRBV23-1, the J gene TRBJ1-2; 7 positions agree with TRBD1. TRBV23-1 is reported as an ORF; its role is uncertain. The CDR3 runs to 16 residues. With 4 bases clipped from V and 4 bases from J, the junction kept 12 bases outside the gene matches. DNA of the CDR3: TGCGCCAGCAGTCTCCCCAGGGGGGAGATGGGCTATGGCTACACCTTC. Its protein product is CASSLPRGEMGYGYTF.

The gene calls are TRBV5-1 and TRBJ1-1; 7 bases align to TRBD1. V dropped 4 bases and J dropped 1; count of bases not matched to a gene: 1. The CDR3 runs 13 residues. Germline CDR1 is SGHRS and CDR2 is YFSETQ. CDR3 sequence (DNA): TGCGCCAGCAGCGGGGACAGGAACACTGAAGCTTTCTTT. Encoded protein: CASSGDRNTEAFF.

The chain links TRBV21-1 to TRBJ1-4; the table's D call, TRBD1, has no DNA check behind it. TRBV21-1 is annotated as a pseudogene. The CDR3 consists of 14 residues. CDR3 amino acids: CASGQGATNEKLFF. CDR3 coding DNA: TGTGCCAGCGGACAGGGTGCAACTAATGAAAAACTGTTTTTT.